The rows below give T cell receptor beta chains drawn from one sample of a study of T cells in Graves' hyperthyroidism and ophthalmopathy. TCRdb independently ran MiXCR on the multiplex PCR reads; one entry per CDR3 protein. The profile shows about 640,000 distinct CDR3 sequences, 20% of them singletons. The sample taken for sequencing was blood. The receptors shown here come from a man between 25 and 39 years old with Graves' ophthalmopathy. Each CDR3 is given with its conserved first and last residue. A D gene is named only where the DNA matches it firmly. Not all rows give a size; the values are once, few, many and, for expanded clones, a class.

j_gene | v_gene | abundance | d_gene | CDR3nt | CDR3aa
TRBJ2-5 | TRBV7-2 | NA | TRBD1 | TGTGCCAGCAGCCGGGACAGGGATTATGCGGAGACCCAGTACTTC | CASSRDRDYAETQYF
TRBJ2-2 | TRBV15 | few | NA | TGTGCCACCGGCGGGAAGAACACCGGGGAGCTGTTTTTT | CATGGKNTGELFF
TRBJ2-3 | TRBV3-1 | many | TRBD2 | TGTGCCAGCAGTCCCATGACGGCTAGCGGGAGTGATACGCAGTATTTT | CASSPMTASGSDTQYF
TRBJ2-3 | TRBV6-2/TRBV6-3 | NA | TRBD1 | TGTGCCAGCAGTTATGGGACAGCGGAGGATACGCAGTATTTT | CASSYGTAEDTQYF
TRBJ2-1 | TRBV28 | NA | NA | TGTGCCAGCAGTTTAAAAGGGGGGGGCTATGAGCAGTTCTTC | CASSLKGGGYEQFF
TRBJ2-2 | TRBV19 | NA | TRBD1 | TGTGCCAGTAGTGCGGACAGGGGGCTAACCGGGGAGCTGTTTTTT | CASSADRGLTGELFF
TRBJ2-7 | TRBV28 | many | NA | TGTGCCAGCAGGACCGGGGCCCGACGGGTTCTCTTCTACGAGCAGTACTTC | CASRTGARRVLFYEQYF
TRBJ2-7 | TRBV11-2 | many | NA | TGTGCCAGCAGCTTAGTGCCAGGTTCCTACGAGCAGTACTTC | CASSLVPGSYEQYF
TRBJ2-7 | TRBV5-1 | many | TRBD2 | TGCGCCAGCAGCGCGGGACTAGCGGGAGAGGGCGAGCAGTACTTC | CASSAGLAGEGEQYF
TRBJ2-2 | TRBV24-1 | few | TRBD1 | TGTGCCATCGGGGACAGACAAACCGGGGAGCTGTTTTTT | CAIGDRQTGELFF
TRBJ1-2 | TRBV10-1 | many | NA | TGCGCCAGCAGTGAGCAGGCTAACTATGGCTACACCTTC | CASSEQANYGYTF
TRBJ1-2 | TRBV11-1 | NA | NA | TGTGCCAGCAGAGGGGACACCGACCTTGGCTATGGCTACACCTTC | CASRGDTDLGYGYTF
TRBJ2-2 | TRBV12-3/TRBV12-4 | many | NA | TGTGCCAGCAGTTTAGGGCCTGGGGCCGGGGAGCTGTTTTTT | CASSLGPGAGELFF
TRBJ1-5 | TRBV19 | NA | TRBD1 | TGTGCCAGTGACAAAGGGACAGGTGATAGCAATCAGCCCCAGCATTTT | CASDKGTGDSNQPQHF
TRBJ2-5 | TRBV2 | many | TRBD2 | TGTGCCAGCGTGAAGGGGACTACCGCCGGAGGCAATCGAGAGACCCAGTACTTC | CASVKGTTAGGNRETQYF
TRBJ2-5 | TRBV6-1 | NA | TRBD1 | TGTGCCAGCAAAGGGACAGGGACTCGAGAGACCCAGTACTTC | CASKGTGTRETQYF
TRBJ2-3 | TRBV4-1 | few | NA | TGCGCCAGCAGCCAAGAGGACAGAAACACAGATACGCAGTATTTT | CASSQEDRNTDTQYF
TRBJ2-7 | TRBV25-1 | NA | NA | TGTGCCAGCAGTGACCCCCGGGGAACCCGCGAGCAGTACTTC | CASSDPRGTREQYF
TRBJ2-3 | TRBV15 | few | TRBD1 | TGTGCCACCAGCAGAGGCACCGGACAGGGGGCCACAGATACGCAGTATTTT | CATSRGTGQGATDTQYF
TRBJ1-1 | TRBV19 | few | TRBD1 | TGTGCCAGTAGCCGGGACAGGGTCTCCGTTGAAGCTTTCTTT | CASSRDRVSVEAFF
TRBJ1-1 | TRBV2 | NA | NA | TGTGCCAGCGAGGCCCGGACGCGGAACACTGAAGCTTTCTTT | CASEARTRNTEAFF
TRBJ2-7 | TRBV10-3 | many | NA | TGTGCCACCTGGGACGGCAGATTTGGAACCTACGAGCAGTACTTC | CATWDGRFGTYEQYF
TRBJ2-5 | TRBV3-1 | NA | NA | TGTGCCAGCAGCCTCTCTCAGGTAGTAGAAGAGACCCAGTACTTC | CASSLSQVVEETQYF
TRBJ2-7 | TRBV12-3/TRBV12-4 | NA | NA | TGTGCCAGCAGTCCAGACACCTACCACGAGCAGTACTTC | CASSPDTYHEQYF
TRBJ2-2 | TRBV7-6 | NA | NA | TGTGCCAGCAGCTTAGACGGCGCCGGGGCGAACACCGGGGAGCTGTTTTTT | CASSLDGAGANTGELFF
TRBJ2-7 | TRBV20-1 | NA | NA | TGCAGTGCTAGTGGGGGACGACAGGCCGAGCAGTACTTC | CSASGGRQAEQYF
TRBJ2-7 | TRBV20-1 | NA | TRBD2 | TGCAGTGCTAGTGCAGGACTAGCGGGTTACGAGCAGTACTTC | CSASAGLAGYEQYF
TRBJ2-5 | TRBV5-4 | NA | NA | TGTGCCAGCAGCGCGGCGGCTCGTTCGGCTGAGACCCAGTACTTC | CASSAAARSAETQYF
TRBJ2-1 | TRBV13 | NA | TRBD2 | TGTGCCAGCAGCTCGAATAGCGGGATAAATGAGCAGTTCTTC | CASSSNSGINEQFF
TRBJ1-1 | TRBV29-1 | NA | NA | TGCAGCGTTGAAGATCGGAAAGGATCTGAAGCTTTCTTT | CSVEDRKGSEAFF
TRBJ2-7 | TRBV19 | NA | TRBD2 | TGTGCCAGTAGTCCCCCACCTAGCGGGGGATCCTACGAGCAGTACTTC | CASSPPPSGGSYEQYF
TRBJ2-7 | TRBV7-9 | few | NA | TGTGCCAGCAGCCCCTTCCGGAGGACCTACGAGCAGTACTTC | CASSPFRRTYEQYF
TRBJ2-2 | TRBV25-1 | NA | NA | TGTGCCAGCAGTGCGGAAGTCAGGACGAACACCGGGGAGCTGTTTTTT | CASSAEVRTNTGELFF
TRBJ1-2 | TRBV4-1 | few | NA | TGCGCCAGCAGCCAAGGTCGGGGGGCGTACTATGGCTACACCTTC | CASSQGRGAYYGYTF
TRBJ1-6 | TRBV3-1 | many | NA | TGTGCCAGCAGCCAAGAGGGACGGAATAATTCACCCCTCCACTTT | CASSQEGRNNSPLHF
TRBJ1-5 | TRBV7-8 | NA | NA | TGTGCCAGCAGCCGCGAGGCGGGCGCAATTGCTCAGCCCCAGCATTTT | CASSREAGAIAQPQHF
TRBJ1-5 | TRBV28 | NA | TRBD1 | TGTGCCAGCAGTGACCCGTACCGGACAGGGGACAATCAGCCCCAGCATTTT | CASSDPYRTGDNQPQHF
TRBJ2-1 | TRBV11-1 | NA | NA | TGTGCCAGCAGCTTCCAGGATCGAAATGAGCAGTTCTTC | CASSFQDRNEQFF
TRBJ2-5 | TRBV9 | few | NA | TGTGCCAGCAGCGTAGGTACAGGGCGAATGGAGACCCAGTACTTC | CASSVGTGRMETQYF